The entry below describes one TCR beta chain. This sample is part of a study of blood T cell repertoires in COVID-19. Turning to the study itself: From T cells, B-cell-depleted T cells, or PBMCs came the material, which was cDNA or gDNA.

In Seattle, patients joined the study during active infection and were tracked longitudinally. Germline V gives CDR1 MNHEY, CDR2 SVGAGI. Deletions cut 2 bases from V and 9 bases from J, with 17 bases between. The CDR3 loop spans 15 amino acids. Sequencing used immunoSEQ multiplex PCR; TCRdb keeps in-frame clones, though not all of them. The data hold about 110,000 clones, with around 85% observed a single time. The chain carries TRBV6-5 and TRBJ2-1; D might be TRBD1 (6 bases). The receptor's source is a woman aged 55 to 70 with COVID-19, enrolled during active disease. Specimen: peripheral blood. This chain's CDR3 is CASSYAAGVISEQFF. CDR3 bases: TGTGCCAGCAGTTACGCGGCAGGGGTCATTAGTGAGCAGTTCTTC.